This T cell receptor (beta chain) was recorded in a study of PD-1 blockade in classical Hodgkin lymphoma. Findings of the study overall: TCR diversity at baseline was reported to be reduced in newly diagnosed patients relative to healthy donors. When nivolumab was started under 1 year after ASCT, patients were excluded.

Turning to this clone: What it binds is not known.

The germline CDR1 and CDR2 sequences are MNHNS and SASEGT. This CDR3 is 14 amino acids long. The V gene lost 8 bases and the J gene lost 3 bases, with 13 bases spanning the gap. Time point: cycle 4 day 1 (C4D1), after more than 5 weeks of nivolumab. Following autologous stem cell transplantation, relapse occurred in every patient, and exposure to brentuximab vedotin varied. The table came from immunoSEQ multiplex PCR; TCRdb's copy has only in-frame clones and leaves some out. The profile shows 30,000 or so clones, around three quarters of them singletons. This chain joins TRBV6-1 and TRBJ2-2, with D possibly TRBD2 on 6 matching bases. The sequence derives from a human donor with classical Hodgkin lymphoma. Source: peripheral blood mononuclear cells (PBMCs), taken before the fourth cycle of nivolumab. CDR3 nucleotides: TGTGCCAGCGGTGGTAGCGGATACACCGGGGAGCTGTTTTTT. Its protein product is CASGGSGYTGELFF.